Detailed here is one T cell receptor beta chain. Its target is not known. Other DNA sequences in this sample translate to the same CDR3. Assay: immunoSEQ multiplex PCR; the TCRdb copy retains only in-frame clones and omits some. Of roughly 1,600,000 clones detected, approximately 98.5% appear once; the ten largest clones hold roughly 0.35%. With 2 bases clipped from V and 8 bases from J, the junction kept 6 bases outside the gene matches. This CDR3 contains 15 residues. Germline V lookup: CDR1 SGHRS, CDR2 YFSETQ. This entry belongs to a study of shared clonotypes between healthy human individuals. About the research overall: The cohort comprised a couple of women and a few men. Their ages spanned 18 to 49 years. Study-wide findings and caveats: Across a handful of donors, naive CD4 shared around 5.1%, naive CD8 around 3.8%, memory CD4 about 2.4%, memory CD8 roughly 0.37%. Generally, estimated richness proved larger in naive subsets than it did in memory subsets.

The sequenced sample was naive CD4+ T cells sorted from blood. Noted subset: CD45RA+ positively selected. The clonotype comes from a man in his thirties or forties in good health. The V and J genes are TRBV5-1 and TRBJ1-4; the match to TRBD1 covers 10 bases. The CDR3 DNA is TGCGCCAGCAGCTTATCCGGGACAGGGGAGGAAAAACTGTTTTTT. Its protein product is CASSLSGTGEEKLFF.